These T cell receptor beta chains were read from a single sample in a study of blood T cell repertoires in COVID-19. The repertoire was sequenced with immunoSEQ multiplex PCR; TCRdb's copy has only in-frame clones and lacks some. Of 200,000 or so clones detected, roughly nine tenths appear once; the ten largest clones hold more than 10%. The sample taken for sequencing was PBMCs or T cells enriched from blood (not recorded which). All receptors derive from a man aged 25-45 years who had recovered from COVID-19. CDR3s include the opening cysteine and the closing phenylalanine or tryptophan. D genes are given only for firm matches. Expanded clones are given a class, and other clones once, few, many or no size at all.

cdr3_length	v_call	d_call	clone_size	j_call	cdr3_nt	cdr3_aa
13	TRBV6-5	TRBD2	once	TRBJ2-1	TGTGCCAGCAGTTACGGACTAGGAACTGAGCAGTTCTTC	CASSYGLGTEQFF
16	TRBV6-4	NA	once	TRBJ1-5	TGTGCCAGCATCGGAGTCCTCTCCATCGAGTACCAGCCCCAGCATTTT	CASIGVLSIEYQPQHF
13	TRBV30	NA	NA	TRBJ2-3	TGTGCCTGGAACTCCGGTAGCCCAGATACGCAGTATTTT	CAWNSGSPDTQYF
14	TRBV29-1	NA	NA	TRBJ2-3	TGCAGCGTGAGATCTAGCAACGCGGGAGATACGCAGTATTTT	CSVRSSNAGDTQYF
14	TRBV18	NA	few	TRBJ1-6	TGTGCCAGCTCACCAGACACTTATAATTCACCCCTCCACTTT	CASSPDTYNSPLHF
15	TRBV9	TRBD2	NA	TRBJ2-7	TGTGCCAGCAGCGTCGGGGGACTAGCGGGAGGCGAGCAGTACTTC	CASSVGGLAGGEQYF
13	TRBV13	NA	NA	TRBJ2-7	TGTGCCAGCAGCTTAGGCCTAAGGGGCAAGCAGTACTTC	CASSLGLRGKQYF
14	TRBV9	NA	NA	TRBJ2-2	TGTGCCAGCAGCGTATGGCAGCGGCCCGGGGAGCTGTTTTTT	CASSVWQRPGELFF
14	TRBV18	NA	NA	TRBJ2-7	TGTGCCAGCTCACCAGGACGGGAAAACTACGAGCAGTACTTC	CASSPGRENYEQYF
17	TRBV14	TRBD2	NA	TRBJ2-5	TGTGCCAGCAGCCAACGACGCGGGACTAGCGTCTTGGAGACCCAGTACTTC	CASSQRRGTSVLETQYF
11	TRBV7-2	NA	once	TRBJ2-7	TGTGCCAGCACTTCGGACTTCGAGCAGTACTTC	CASTSDFEQYF
15	TRBV9	TRBD1	once	TRBJ1-1	TGTGCCAGCACCCCAGGAACAGGGGGCTTCGCTGAAGCTTTCTTT	CASTPGTGGFAEAFF
13	TRBV19	TRBD1	once	TRBJ2-2	TGTGCCAGTAGTGCCGACAGGGTCGGGGAGCTGTTTTTT	CASSADRVGELFF
14	TRBV5-1	NA	NA	TRBJ2-7	TGCGCCAGCAGCCCCAGGGGGGACGGCTACGAGCAGTACTTC	CASSPRGDGYEQYF
18	TRBV28	NA	NA	TRBJ2-4	TGTGCCAGCAGTTCCCCGTTGGTCAGCGATTTACCCAAAAACATTCAGTACTTC	CASSSPLVSDLPKNIQYF
14	TRBV28	TRBD1	NA	TRBJ1-1	TGTGCCAGCAGTTCGGGACAGGGCGTGACTGAAGCTTTCTTT	CASSSGQGVTEAFF
16	TRBV4-2	TRBD1	NA	TRBJ2-1	TGTGCCAGCAGCCCTAGACAGGGTATTTCGTATTTGGGGCAGTTCTTC	CASSPRQGISYLGQFF
13	TRBV6-1	TRBD2	once	TRBJ2-1	TGTGCCAGCAGTGACCCGACTAGCTATTATCAGTTCTTC	CASSDPTSYYQFF
13	TRBV28	NA	NA	TRBJ1-2	TGTGCCAGCAGGTCCGGGGGTCACTATGGCTACACCTTC	CASRSGGHYGYTF
14	TRBV19	NA	NA	TRBJ1-1	TGTGCCAGTAGTATCGCGGTTGTAAACACTGAAGCTTTCTTT	CASSIAVVNTEAFF